This T cell receptor (beta chain) appears in the sequencing data of a study of blood T cell repertoires in COVID-19. At the level of the study: Sources were T cells, B-cell-depleted T cells, or PBMCs; the material itself was cDNA or gDNA.

Original processing notes: The assay estimated nucleated cells by amplifying reference gene primers. Sequencing used immunoSEQ multiplex PCR; TCRdb keeps in-frame clones, though not all of them. V and J calls plus clone size are reproduced from that table; the DNA served to infer D and trimming. The sample lists some 83,000 clones, approximately 86% occurring once. Trimming left V 6 bases short and J 1 base short, with 12 bases between. The CDR3 is 14 residues long. Looked up from germline, CDR1 is MNHEY and CDR2 is SVGAGI. The specimen sequenced was peripheral blood. The TCR originated in a man older than 75 with active or convalescent COVID-19. The chain couples TRBV6-5 to TRBJ1-2; D not resolved. CDR3 bases: TGTGCCAGCAGCCTAGAGTGGGTTAACTATGGCTACACCTTC. Translated: CASSLEWVNYGYTF.